Sequencing of this T cell receptor (beta chain) was carried out in a study of kidney transplant recipient with SARS-CoV-2 infection. This clonotype was seen at least ten times. TCRdb passed the reads through MiXCR, listing each CDR3 protein once. The table includes roughly 250,000 distinct CDR3 sequences, roughly 26% detected once. The V end was cut by 5 bases, the J end by 4 bases, with 23 bases between. The CDR3 has 17 residues. Material: a blood sample, obtained at baseline and on roughly day 110 from a kidney transplant recipient. The V call is TRBV12-3 or TRBV12-4, the J call TRBJ1-2; D unresolved. The clonotype comes from a male patient in his thirties who had COVID-19 and was a kidney transplant recipient. Some T cells may arise from the graft donor. CDR3 bases: TGTGCCAGCAGTCGGAATTTCACAGCAGGAAAGACCTATGGCTACACCTTC. Its translation: CASSRNFTAGKTYGYTF.